This TCR beta chain was identified during a study of CD8 T cells in ankylosing spondylitis. Whole-study results and caveats: What seemed typical of ankylosing spondylitis blood was a TCR beta motif built from roughly eight highly homologous variants.

Concerning this clonotype: Its target is unknown.

In making TCR beta libraries, quantitative 5'-RACE with molecular barcodes was used. Each CDR3 protein is one row after TCRdb ran MiXCR on the 5' RACE reads. The table has more than 100,000 distinct CDR3 sequences, 11% seen once. Looked up from germline, CDR1 is SGHNT and CDR2 is YENEEA. This CDR3 region has 15 residues. Trimming shortened V by 2 bases and J by 1 base, and 11 bases separated the two germline ends. The V and J genes are TRBV11-3 and TRBJ2-5; a weak D match, TRBD1 (6 bases). The receptor was derived from a female donor with ankylosing spondylitis or in good health (not recorded which). The sequenced sample was blood, either unsorted or a sorted T cell fraction (not recorded which). CDR3 in amino acids: CASSLRGSPQETQYF. In nucleotides, the CDR3 is TGTGCCAGCAGCTTAAGGGGGAGCCCCCAAGAGACCCAGTACTTC.